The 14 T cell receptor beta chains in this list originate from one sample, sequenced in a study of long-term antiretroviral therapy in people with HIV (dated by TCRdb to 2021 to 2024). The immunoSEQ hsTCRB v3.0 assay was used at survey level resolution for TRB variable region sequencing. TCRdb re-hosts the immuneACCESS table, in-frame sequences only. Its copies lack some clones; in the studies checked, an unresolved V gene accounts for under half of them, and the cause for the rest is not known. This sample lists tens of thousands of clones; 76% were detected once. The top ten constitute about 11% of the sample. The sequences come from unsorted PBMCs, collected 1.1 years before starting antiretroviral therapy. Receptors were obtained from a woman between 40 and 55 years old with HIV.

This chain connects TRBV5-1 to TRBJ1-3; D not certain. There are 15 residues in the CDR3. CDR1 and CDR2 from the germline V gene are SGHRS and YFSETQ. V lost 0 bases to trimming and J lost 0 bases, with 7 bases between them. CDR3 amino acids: CASSLEGYSGNTIYF. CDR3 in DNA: TGCGCCAGCAGCTTGGAGGGTTACTCTGGAAACACCATATATTTT.

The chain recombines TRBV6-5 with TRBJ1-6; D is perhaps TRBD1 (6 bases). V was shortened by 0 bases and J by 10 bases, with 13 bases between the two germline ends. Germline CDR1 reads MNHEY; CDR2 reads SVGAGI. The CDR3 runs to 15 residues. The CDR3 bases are TGTGCCAGCAGTTACTCACCAGGGGAGAACTCACCCCTCCACTTT. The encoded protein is CASSYSPGENSPLHF.

This CDR3 is CASSRGQGGSGNTIYF. The DNA for the CDR3 is TGTGCCAGCTCACGAGGACAGGGGGGCTCTGGAAACACCATATATTTT. The J gene is TRBJ1-3, the V gene TRBV18; 10 bases match TRBD1. Per the germline V gene, CDR1 is KGHSH and CDR2 is LQKENI. The J segment lost 0 bases and the V segment lost 4 bases, leaving 3 bases of the junction unmatched. This CDR3 is built from 16 residues. Using reference TRBV18 and TRBJ1-3 for the parts outside the CDR3, the full variable domain is NAGVMQNPRHLVRRRGQEARLRCSPMKGHSHVYWYRQLPEEGLKFMVYLQKENIIDESGMPKERFSAEFPKEGPSILRIQQVVRGDSAAYFCASSRGQGGSGNTIYFGEGSWLTVV.

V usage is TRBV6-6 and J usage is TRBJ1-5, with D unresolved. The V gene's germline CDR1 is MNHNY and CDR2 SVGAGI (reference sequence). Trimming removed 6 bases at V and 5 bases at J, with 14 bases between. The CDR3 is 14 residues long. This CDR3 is CASSPHIIDQPQHF. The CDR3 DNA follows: TGTGCCAGCAGCCCCCACATCATTGATCAGCCCCAGCATTTT.

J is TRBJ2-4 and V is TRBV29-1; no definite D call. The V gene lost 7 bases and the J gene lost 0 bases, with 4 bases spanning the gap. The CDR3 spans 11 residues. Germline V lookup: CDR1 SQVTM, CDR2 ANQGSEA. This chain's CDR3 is CSGLAKNIQYF. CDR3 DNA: TGCAGCGGATTAGCCAAAAACATTCAGTACTTC.

The CDR3 region is CASSEGLTLREEQYF. CDR3 coding DNA: TGCGCCAGCAGTGAGGGATTGACCCTCCGGGAAGAGCAGTACTTC. The J gene is TRBJ2-7, the V gene TRBV10-1, with D tentatively TRBD2 (5 bases). Germline V gives CDR1 WNHNN, CDR2 SYGVQD (reference sequence). Trimming cost V 2 bases and J 7 bases, with 18 bases left between them. The CDR3 totals 15 residues.

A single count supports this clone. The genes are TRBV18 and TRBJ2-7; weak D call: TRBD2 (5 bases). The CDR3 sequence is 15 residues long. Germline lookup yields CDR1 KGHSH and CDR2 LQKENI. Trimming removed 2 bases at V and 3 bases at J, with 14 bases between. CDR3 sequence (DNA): TGTGCCAGCTCACCAATTACTGGGGAGCACTACGAGCAGTACTTC. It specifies CASSPITGEHYEQYF.

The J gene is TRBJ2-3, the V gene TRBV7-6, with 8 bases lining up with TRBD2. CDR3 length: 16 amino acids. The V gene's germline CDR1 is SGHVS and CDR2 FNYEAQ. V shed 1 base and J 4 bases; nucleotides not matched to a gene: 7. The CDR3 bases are TGTGCCAGCAGCTTAGGCGGGGGGCTAGCCTCAGATACGCAGTATTTT. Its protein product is CASSLGGGLASDTQYF.

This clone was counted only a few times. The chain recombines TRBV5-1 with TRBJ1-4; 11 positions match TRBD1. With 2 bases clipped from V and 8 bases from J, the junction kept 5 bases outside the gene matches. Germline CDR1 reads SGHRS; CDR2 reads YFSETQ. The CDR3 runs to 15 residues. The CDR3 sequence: CASSFGGTGGEKLFF. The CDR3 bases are TGCGCCAGCAGCTTCGGCGGGACAGGGGGGGAAAAACTGTTTTTT. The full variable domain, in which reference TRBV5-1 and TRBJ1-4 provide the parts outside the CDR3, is KAGVTQTPRYLIKTRGQQVTLSCSPISGHRSVSWYQQTPGQGLQFLFEYFSETQRNKGNFPGRFSGRQFSNSRSEMNVSTLELGDSALYLCASSFGGTGGEKLFFGSGTQLSVL.

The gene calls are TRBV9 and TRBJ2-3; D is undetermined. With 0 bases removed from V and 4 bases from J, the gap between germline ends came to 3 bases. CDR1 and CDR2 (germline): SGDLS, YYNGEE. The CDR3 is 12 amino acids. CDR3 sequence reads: CASSVGSDTQYF. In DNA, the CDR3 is TGTGCCAGCAGCGTAGGTTCAGATACGCAGTATTTT.

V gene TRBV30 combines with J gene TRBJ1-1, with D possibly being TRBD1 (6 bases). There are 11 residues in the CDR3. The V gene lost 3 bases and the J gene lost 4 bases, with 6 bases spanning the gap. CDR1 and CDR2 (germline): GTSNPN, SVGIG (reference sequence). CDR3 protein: CAWRTGTEAFF. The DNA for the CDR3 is TGTGCCTGGAGGACAGGCACTGAAGCTTTCTTT.

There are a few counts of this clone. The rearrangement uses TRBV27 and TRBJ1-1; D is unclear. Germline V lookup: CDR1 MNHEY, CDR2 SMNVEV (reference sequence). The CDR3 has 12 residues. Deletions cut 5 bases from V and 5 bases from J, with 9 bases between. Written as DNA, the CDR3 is TGTGCCAGCAGTGCCGGAGGGACTGAAGCTTTCTTT. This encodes CASSAGGTEAFF.

The CDR3 region has the DNA TGTGCCAGCAGCCCTGGACAGGGGGGCATTGCGAACATTCAGTACTTC. It codes for CASSPGQGGIANIQYF. The chain carries TRBV7-9 and TRBJ2-4; 10 bases line up with TRBD1. Per the germline V gene, CDR1 is SEHNR and CDR2 is FQNEAQ (reference sequence). The CDR3 extends over 16 amino acids. The trim removed 5 bases at V and 7 bases at J, leaving 11 bases unmatched.

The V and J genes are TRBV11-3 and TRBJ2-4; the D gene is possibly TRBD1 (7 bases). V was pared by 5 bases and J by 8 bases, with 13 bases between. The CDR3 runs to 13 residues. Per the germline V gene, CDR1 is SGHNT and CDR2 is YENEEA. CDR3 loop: CASSGGTADIQYF. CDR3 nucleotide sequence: TGTGCCAGCAGCGGAGGGACAGCGGACATTCAGTACTTC.